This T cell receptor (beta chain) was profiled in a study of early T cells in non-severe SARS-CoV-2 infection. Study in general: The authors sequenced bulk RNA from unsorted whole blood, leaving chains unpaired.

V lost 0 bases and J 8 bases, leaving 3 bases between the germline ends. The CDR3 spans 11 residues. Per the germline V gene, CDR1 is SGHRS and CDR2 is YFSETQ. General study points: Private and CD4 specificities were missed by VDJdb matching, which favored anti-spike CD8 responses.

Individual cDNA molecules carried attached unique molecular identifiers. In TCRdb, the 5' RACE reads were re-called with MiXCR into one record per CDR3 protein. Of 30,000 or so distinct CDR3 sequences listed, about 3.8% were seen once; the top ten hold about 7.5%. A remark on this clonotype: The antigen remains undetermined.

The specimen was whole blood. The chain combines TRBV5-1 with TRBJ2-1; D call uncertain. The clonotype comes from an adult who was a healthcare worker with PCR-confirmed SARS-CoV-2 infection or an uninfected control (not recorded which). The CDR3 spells CASSLVDEQFF. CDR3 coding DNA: TGCGCCAGCAGCTTGGTGGATGAGCAGTTCTTC.